The 10 T cell receptor beta chains given below trace back to one sample, sequenced in a study of radiation and T cells in renal cell carcinoma. Indicated time point: blood 4 weeks post-SBRT, at nephrectomy. Sample treatment: 15 Gy SBRT to primary tumor, nephrectomy 4 weeks later. The data were produced by immunoSEQ multiplex PCR, yet TCRdb's version contains in-frame clones alone and is incomplete. This sample has just under 150,000 clones, with about 88% found just once. The input for sequencing was blood, taken from a patient whose treatment included radiotherapy and nephrectomy. Source of these receptors: a woman aged 45 to 65 with renal cell carcinoma.

The chain has TRBV30 and TRBJ2-7; D is perhaps TRBD2 (5 bases). The germline V gene encodes CDR1 GTSNPN and CDR2 SVGIG (reference sequence). The CDR3 sequence is 10 residues long. The CDR3 protein is CAWSDEVGEV. CDR3 in DNA: TGTGCCTGGAGTGACGAAGTGGGAGAGGTC.

The V and J genes are TRBV28 and TRBJ2-7, with 8 bases aligning to TRBD1. Germline V gene data show CDR1 as MDHEN and CDR2 as SYDVKM. Germline trimming cut 9 bases from V and 6 bases from J; bases unmatched to any gene: 10. CDR3 length: 13 residues. The CDR3 DNA reads as TGTGCCAGTCTAGACAGGGGAGTGTCCGAGCAGTACTTC. Residues: CASLDRGVSEQYF. Using reference TRBV28 and TRBJ2-7 for the parts outside the CDR3, the full variable domain is DVKVTQSSRYLVKRTGEKVFLECVQDMDHENMFWYRQDPGLGLRLIYFSYDVKMKEKGDIPEGYSVSREKKERFSLILESASTNQTSMYLCASLDRGVSEQYFGPGTRLTVT.

The chain carries TRBV18 and TRBJ2-7, with TRBD2 identical over 9 bases. There are 15 residues in the CDR3. CDR1 is KGHSH, CDR2 LQKENI, per germline. Unmatched junction bases numbered 4, after V lost 2 bases and J lost 2 bases. The CDR3 nucleotides are TGTGCCAGCTCACCATCGCGGGAGGGCCCCTACGAGCAGTACTTC. It yields the protein CASSPSREGPYEQYF.

V gene TRBV2 combines with J gene TRBJ1-4; D not certain. There are 13 residues in the CDR3. Trimming took 7 bases from V and 3 from J, leaving 9 bases between them. Looked up from germline, CDR1 is SNHLY and CDR2 is FYNNEI. CDR3 loop: CASKQTANEKLFF. Written as DNA, the CDR3 is TGTGCCAGCAAACAGACCGCTAATGAAAAACTGTTTTTT.

The chain recombines TRBV11-3 with TRBJ2-3; 12 bases fit TRBD2. The germline V gene encodes CDR1 SGHNT and CDR2 YENEEA. The CDR3 length is 16 residues. Losses at the gene ends were 4 bases for V and 0 bases for J; bases not matched to a gene: 2. Here the CDR3 reads CASSSGTSGSTDTQYF. CDR3 coding DNA: TGTGCCAGCAGCTCCGGGACTAGCGGGAGCACAGATACGCAGTATTTT.

The chain links TRBV4-1 to TRBJ2-2; D unclear. This CDR3 has 16 residues. Germline CDR1 is MGHRA and CDR2 is YSYEKL. V was shortened by 1 base and J by 5 bases, with 14 bases between the two germline ends. The CDR3 bases are TGCGCCAGCAGCCAAGCGCCCGCGGAAAGAACCGGGGAGCTGTTTTTT. As protein: CASSQAPAERTGELFF.

The V call is TRBV15, the J call TRBJ2-7; D perhaps matches TRBD2 (6 bases). There are 15 residues in the CDR3. Germline assignment: CDR1 LNHNV and CDR2 YYDKDF (reference sequence). The V end lost 0 bases, the J end lost 0 bases, and 9 bases lay between the germline ends. The CDR3 bases are TGTGCCACCAGCAGAGAAAGGGGAGGCTCCTACGAGCAGTACTTC. Residues: CATSRERGGSYEQYF.

This chain connects TRBV28 to TRBJ1-5, with D uncertain. Per germline, CDR1 MDHEN and CDR2 SYDVKM. The CDR3 spans 13 residues. Deletions cut 2 bases from V and 6 bases from J, with 8 bases between. The chain's CDR3 is CASSLPEGQPQHF. CDR3 DNA: TGTGCCAGCAGTTTACCAGAGGGTCAGCCCCAGCATTTT. Full variable domain (missing parts from reference TRBV28 and TRBJ1-5): DVKVTQSSRYLVKRTGEKVFLECVQDMDHENMFWYRQDPGLGLRLIYFSYDVKMKEKGDIPEGYSVSREKKERFSLILESASTNQTSMYLCASSLPEGQPQHFGDGTRLSIL.

The chain has TRBV5-1 and TRBJ2-2; no definite D call. CDR1 is SGHRS and CDR2 is YFSETQ in the germline V gene. V gave up 5 bases and J gave up 2 bases, with 7 bases separating them. The CDR3 has 13 residues. For the CDR3, the DNA is TGCGCCAGCAGTATTTCAAACACCGGGGAGCTGTTTTTT. Its translation is CASSISNTGELFF.

J is TRBJ2-7 and V is TRBV18, with D possibly being TRBD1 or TRBD2 (5 bases each). V shed 3 bases and J shed 5 bases, with 11 bases lying between them. The CDR3 loop spans 13 amino acids. Germline V lookup: CDR1 KGHSH, CDR2 LQKENI. The CDR3 loop is CASSPSGRDEQYF. The CDR3 bases are TGTGCCAGCTCACCCTCGGGACGAGACGAGCAGTACTTC.